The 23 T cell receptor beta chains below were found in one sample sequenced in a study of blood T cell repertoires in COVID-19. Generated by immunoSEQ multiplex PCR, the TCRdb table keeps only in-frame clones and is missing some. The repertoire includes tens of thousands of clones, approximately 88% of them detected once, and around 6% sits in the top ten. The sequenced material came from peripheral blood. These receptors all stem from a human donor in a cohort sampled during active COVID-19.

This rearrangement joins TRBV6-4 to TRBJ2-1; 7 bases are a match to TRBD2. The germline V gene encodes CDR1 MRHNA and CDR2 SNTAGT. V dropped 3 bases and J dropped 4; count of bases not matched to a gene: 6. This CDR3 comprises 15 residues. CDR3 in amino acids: CASSEEAGLYNEQFF. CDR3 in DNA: TGTGCCAGCAGTGAAGAAGCGGGACTATACAATGAGCAGTTCTTC.

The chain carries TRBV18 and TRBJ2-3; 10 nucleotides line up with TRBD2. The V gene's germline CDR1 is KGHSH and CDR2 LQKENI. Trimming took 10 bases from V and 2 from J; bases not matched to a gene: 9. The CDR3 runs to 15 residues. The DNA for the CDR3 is TGTGCCACAACCGGGACTAGCGCGTACACAGATACGCAGTATTTT. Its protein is CATTGTSAYTDTQYF.

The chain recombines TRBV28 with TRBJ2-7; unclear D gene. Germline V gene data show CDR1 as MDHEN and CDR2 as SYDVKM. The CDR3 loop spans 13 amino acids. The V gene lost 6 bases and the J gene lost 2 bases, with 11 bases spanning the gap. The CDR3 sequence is CASSPTITYEQYF. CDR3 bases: TGTGCCAGCAGCCCTACTATAACCTACGAGCAGTACTTC.

Here the CDR3 DNA reads TGTGCCAGCAGCTCGAAGCAGGGGAATTCACCCCTCCACTTT. This gives the protein CASSSKQGNSPLHF. V usage is TRBV5-4 and J usage is TRBJ1-6; weak D call: TRBD1 (6 bases). CDR3 length equals 14 residues. Germline V gene lookup returns CDR1 SGHNT and CDR2 YYREEE (reference sequence). Trimming took off 3 bases at V and 7 bases at J, with 11 bases between the two ends.

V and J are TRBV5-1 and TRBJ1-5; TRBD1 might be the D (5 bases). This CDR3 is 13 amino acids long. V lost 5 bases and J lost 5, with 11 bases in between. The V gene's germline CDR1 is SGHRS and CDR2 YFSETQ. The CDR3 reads CASSYEGDQPQHF. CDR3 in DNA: TGCGCCAGCAGTTACGAAGGGGATCAGCCCCAGCATTTT.

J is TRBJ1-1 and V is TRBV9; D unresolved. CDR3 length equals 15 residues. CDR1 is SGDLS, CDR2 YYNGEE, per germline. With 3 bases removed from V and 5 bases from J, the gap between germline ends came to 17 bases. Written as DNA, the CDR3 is TGTGCCAGCAGCGCCCAGGAGGAGTTCTATACTGAAGCTTTCTTT. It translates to CASSAQEEFYTEAFF.

For the CDR3, the DNA is TGCGCCAGCAGCTTGATCACGGGACAAGAGACCCAGTACTTC. This encodes CASSLITGQETQYF. The chain uses TRBV5-1 and TRBJ2-5; a possible D gene is TRBD2 (5 bases). CDR1 is SGHRS and CDR2 is YFSETQ in the germline V gene. This CDR3 contains 14 residues. The V and J ends lost 1 base and 2 bases respectively, with 9 bases between them.

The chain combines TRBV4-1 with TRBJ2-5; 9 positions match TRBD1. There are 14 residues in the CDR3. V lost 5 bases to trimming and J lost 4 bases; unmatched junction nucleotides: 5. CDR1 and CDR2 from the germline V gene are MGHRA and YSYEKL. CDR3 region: CASSSRTGVETQYF. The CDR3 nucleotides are TGCGCCAGCAGCTCACGGACAGGGGTAGAGACCCAGTACTTC.

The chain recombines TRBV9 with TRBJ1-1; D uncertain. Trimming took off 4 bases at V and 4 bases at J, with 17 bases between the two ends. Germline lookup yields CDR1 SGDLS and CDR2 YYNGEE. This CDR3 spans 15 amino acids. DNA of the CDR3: TGTGCCAGCAGCCCCTCCGGGGTAGTTTCCACTGAAGCTTTCTTT. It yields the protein CASSPSGVVSTEAFF.

The CDR3 is CASSLDLAGPQETQYF. The CDR3 DNA reads as TGTGCCAGCAGCTTAGATCTAGCGGGACCCCAAGAGACCCAGTACTTC. The gene calls are TRBV11-2 and TRBJ2-5; 9 bases map to TRBD2. The V segment lost 0 bases and the J segment 1 base; nucleotides outside the gene matches: 3. The CDR3 has 16 amino acids. Germline CDR1 reads SGHAT; CDR2 reads FQNNGV.

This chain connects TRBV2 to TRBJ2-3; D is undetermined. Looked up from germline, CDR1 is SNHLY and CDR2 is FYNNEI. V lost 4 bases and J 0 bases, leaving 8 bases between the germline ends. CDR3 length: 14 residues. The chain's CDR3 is CASSGGHSTDTQYF. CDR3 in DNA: TGTGCCAGCAGTGGCGGCCACAGCACAGATACGCAGTATTTT.

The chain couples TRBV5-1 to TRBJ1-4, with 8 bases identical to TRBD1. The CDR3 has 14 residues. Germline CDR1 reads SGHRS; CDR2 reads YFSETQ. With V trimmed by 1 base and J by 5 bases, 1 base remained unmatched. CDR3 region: CASSLTGGNEKLFF. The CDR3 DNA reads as TGCGCCAGCAGCTTGACAGGGGGAAATGAAAAACTGTTTTTT.

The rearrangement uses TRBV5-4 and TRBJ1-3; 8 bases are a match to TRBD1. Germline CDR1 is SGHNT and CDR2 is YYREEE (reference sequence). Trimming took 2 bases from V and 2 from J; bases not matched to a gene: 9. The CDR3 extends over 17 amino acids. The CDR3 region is CASSFLPLTGAGNTIYF. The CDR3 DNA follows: TGTGCCAGCAGCTTTCTCCCTTTGACAGGGGCTGGAAACACCATATATTTT.

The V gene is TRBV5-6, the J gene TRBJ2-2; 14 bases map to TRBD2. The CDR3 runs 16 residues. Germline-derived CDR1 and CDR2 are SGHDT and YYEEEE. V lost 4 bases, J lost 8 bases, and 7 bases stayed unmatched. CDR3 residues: CASSPRGTSGRGELFF. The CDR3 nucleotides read TGTGCCAGCAGCCCGCGGGGGACTAGCGGGAGAGGGGAGCTGTTTTTT.

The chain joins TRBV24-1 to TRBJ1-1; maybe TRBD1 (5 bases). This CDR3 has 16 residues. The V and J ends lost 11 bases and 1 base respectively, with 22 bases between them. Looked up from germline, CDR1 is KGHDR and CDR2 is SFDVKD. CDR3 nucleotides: TGTGCCATCCCTTCCGGGACCTGGAGGGGGAACACTGAAGCTTTCTTT. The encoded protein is CAIPSGTWRGNTEAFF.

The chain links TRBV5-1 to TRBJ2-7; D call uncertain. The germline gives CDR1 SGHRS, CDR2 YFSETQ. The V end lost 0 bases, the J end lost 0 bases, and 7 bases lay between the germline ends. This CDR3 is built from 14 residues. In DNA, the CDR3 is TGCGCCAGCAGCTTGGCCCCGAGCTCCTACGAGCAGTACTTC. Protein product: CASSLAPSSYEQYF.

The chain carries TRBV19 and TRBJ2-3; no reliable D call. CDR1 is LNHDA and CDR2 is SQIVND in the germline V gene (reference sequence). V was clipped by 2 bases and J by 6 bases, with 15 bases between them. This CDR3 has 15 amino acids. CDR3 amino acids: CASSIPQARWDTQYF. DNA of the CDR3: TGTGCCAGTAGTATACCCCAGGCCCGGTGGGATACGCAGTATTTT.

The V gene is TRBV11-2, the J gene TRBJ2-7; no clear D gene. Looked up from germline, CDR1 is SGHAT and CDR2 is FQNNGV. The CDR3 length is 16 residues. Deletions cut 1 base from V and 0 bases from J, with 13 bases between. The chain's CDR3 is CASSLVGSRVSYEQYF. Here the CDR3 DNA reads TGTGCCAGCAGCTTAGTCGGGTCTAGAGTCTCCTACGAGCAGTACTTC. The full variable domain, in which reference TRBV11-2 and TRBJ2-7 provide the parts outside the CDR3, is EAGVAQSPRYKIIEKRQSVAFWCNPISGHATLYWYQQILGQGPKLLIQFQNNGVVDDSQLPKDRFSAERLKGVDSTLKIQPAKLEDSAVYLCASSLVGSRVSYEQYFGPGTRLTVT.

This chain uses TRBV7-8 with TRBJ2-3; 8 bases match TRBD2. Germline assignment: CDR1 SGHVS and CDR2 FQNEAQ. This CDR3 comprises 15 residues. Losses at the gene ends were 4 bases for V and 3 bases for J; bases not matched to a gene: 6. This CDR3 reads CASSSTERETDTQYF. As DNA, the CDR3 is TGTGCCAGCAGCTCTACAGAGCGGGAGACAGATACGCAGTATTTT.

Here the CDR3 reads CASSQDPGGAYEQYF. In DNA, the CDR3 is TGCGCCAGCAGCCAAGATCCCGGCGGAGCCTACGAGCAGTACTTC. The rearrangement joins TRBV4-1 to TRBJ2-7, with no clear D. This CDR3 has 15 residues. CDR1 is MGHRA, CDR2 YSYEKL, per germline. The ends were cut back, 0 bases at V and 2 bases at J, with 11 bases in the middle.

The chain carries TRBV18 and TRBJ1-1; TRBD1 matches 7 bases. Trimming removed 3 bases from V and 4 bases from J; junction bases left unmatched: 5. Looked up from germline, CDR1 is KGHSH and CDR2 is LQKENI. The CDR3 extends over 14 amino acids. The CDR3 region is CASSPDREITEAFF. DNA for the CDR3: TGTGCCAGCTCACCTGACAGGGAGATCACTGAAGCTTTCTTT.

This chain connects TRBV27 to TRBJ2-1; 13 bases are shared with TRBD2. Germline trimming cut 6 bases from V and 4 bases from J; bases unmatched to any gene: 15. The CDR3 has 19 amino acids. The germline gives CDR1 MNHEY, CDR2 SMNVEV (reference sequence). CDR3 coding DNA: TGTGCCAGCAGCAACGGACTAGCGGGAGTTCATCCCCTATACAATGAGCAGTTCTTC. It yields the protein CASSNGLAGVHPLYNEQFF.

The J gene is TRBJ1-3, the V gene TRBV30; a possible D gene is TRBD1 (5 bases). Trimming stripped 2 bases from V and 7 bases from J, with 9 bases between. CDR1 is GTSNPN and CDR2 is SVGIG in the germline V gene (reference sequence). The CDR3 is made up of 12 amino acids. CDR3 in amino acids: CAWSIRANTIYF. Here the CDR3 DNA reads TGTGCCTGGAGTATCAGGGCGAACACCATATATTTT.